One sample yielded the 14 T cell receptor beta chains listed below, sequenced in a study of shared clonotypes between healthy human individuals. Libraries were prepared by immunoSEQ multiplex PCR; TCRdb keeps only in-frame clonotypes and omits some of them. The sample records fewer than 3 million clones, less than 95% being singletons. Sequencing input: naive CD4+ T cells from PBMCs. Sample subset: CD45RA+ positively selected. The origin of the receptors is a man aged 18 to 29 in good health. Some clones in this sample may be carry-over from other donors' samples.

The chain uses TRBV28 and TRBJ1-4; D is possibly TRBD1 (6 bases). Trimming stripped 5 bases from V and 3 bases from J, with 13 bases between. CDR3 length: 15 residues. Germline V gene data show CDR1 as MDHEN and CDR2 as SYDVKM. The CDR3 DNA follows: TGTGCCAGCAGTGAAACAGGGACGGCTAATGAAAAACTGTTTTTT. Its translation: CASSETGTANEKLFF.

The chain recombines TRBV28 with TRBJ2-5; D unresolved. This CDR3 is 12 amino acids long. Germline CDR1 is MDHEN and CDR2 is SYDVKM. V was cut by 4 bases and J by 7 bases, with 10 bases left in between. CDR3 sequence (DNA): TGTGCCAGCAGTTATGGGTCAGCGACCCAGTACTTC. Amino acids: CASSYGSATQYF.

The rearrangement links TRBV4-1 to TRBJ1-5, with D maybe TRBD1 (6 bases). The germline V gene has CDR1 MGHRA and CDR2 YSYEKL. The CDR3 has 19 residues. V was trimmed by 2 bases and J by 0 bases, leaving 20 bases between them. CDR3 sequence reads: CASSQLPPTGYRSNQPQHF. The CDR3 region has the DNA TGCGCCAGCAGCCAACTCCCACCTACAGGGTATCGTAGCAATCAGCCCCAGCATTTT.

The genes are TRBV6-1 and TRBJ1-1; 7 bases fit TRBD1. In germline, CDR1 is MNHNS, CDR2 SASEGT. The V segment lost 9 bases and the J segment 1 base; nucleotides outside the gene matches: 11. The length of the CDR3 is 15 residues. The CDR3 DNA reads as TGTGCCAGTTTTCGACGACAGGGAACGAACACTGAAGCTTTCTTT. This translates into CASFRRQGTNTEAFF.

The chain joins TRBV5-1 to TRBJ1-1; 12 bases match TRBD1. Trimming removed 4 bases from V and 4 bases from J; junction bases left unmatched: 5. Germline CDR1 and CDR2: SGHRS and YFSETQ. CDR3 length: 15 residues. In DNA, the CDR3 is TGCGCCAGCAGCAGGGGACAGGGGGCATCCACTGAAGCTTTCTTT. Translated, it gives CASSRGQGASTEAFF.

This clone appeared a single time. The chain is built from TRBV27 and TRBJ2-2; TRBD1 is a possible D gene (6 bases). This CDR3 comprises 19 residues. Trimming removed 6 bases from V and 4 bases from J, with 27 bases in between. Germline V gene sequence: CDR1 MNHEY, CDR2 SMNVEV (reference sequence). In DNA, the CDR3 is TGTGCCAGCAGCCGTGACAGGCTACTGGACTCGAAGACCACCGGGGAGCTGTTTTTT. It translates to CASSRDRLLDSKTTGELFF.

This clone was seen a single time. The CDR3 sequence is CASSQGLASPGELFF. Here the CDR3 DNA reads TGTGCCAGCAGCCAAGGGCTAGCCAGCCCCGGGGAGCTGTTTTTT. The chain is built from TRBV4-2 and TRBJ2-2; tentative D call: TRBD2 (5 bases). Germline CDR1 and CDR2: LGHNA and YNFKEQ. The CDR3 contains 15 residues. The germline V and J ends were trimmed by 1 base and 6 bases, with 12 bases remaining between them.

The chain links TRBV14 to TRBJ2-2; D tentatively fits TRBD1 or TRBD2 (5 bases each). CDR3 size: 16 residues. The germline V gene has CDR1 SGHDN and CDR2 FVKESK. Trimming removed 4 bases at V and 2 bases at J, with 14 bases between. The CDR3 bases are TGTGCCAGCAGCCCCCCGGGACGCGGAAACACCGGGGAGCTGTTTTTT. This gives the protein CASSPPGRGNTGELFF.

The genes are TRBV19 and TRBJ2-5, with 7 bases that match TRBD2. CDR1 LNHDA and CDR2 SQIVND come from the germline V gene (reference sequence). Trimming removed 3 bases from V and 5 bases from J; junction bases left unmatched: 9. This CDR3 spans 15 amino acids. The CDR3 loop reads CASSIMGGRRETQYF. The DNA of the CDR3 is TGTGCCAGTAGTATTATGGGGGGGAGGCGGGAGACCCAGTACTTC.

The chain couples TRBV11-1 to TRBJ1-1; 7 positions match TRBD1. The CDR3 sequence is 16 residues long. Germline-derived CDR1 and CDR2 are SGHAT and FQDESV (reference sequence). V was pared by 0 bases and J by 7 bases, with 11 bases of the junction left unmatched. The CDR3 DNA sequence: TGTGCCAGCAGCTTAGCGCGTCGAGGGGGCAAAATTGAAGCTTTCTTT. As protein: CASSLARRGGKIEAFF.

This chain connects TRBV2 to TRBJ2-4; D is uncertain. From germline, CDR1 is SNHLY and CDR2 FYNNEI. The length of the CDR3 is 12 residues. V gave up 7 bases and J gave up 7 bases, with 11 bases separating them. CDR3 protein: CASISGGNIQYF. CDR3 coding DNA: TGTGCCAGCATAAGTGGTGGGAACATTCAGTACTTC.

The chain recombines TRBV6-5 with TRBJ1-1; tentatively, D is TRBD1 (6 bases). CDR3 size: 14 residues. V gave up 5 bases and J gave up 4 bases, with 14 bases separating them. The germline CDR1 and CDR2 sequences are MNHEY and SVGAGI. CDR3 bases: TGTGCCAGCAGTAAACCGCAGGGGAGCACTGAAGCTTTCTTT. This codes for CASSKPQGSTEAFF.

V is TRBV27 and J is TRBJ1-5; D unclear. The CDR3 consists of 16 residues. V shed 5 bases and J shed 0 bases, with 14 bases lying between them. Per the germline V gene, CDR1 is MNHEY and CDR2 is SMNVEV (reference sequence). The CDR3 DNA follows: TGTGCCAGCAGTACCACAGTTGGGGTTAGCAATCAGCCCCAGCATTTT. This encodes CASSTTVGVSNQPQHF.

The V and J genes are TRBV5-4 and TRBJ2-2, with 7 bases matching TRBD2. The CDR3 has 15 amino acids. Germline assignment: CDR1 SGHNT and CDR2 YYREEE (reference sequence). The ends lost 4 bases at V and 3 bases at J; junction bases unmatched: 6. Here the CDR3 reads CASSLRGVDTGELFF. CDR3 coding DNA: TGTGCCAGCAGCCTTCGGGGGGTCGACACCGGGGAGCTGTTTTTT.